This T cell receptor (beta chain) stems from a study of T cells in Graves' hyperthyroidism and ophthalmopathy. This clonotype came up many times. RNA transcripts yielded amplified TCR beta CDR3 regions. A first-round RT-PCR of the TCR CDR3 used the HTBI primer set. In TCRdb, the multiplex PCR reads were re-called with MiXCR into one record per CDR3 protein. The top ten hold 10% of the sample, which has some 740,000 distinct CDR3 sequences, around 13% seen once. The junction had 9 bases not matched to a gene; V was cut back by 7 bases and J by 5 bases. The CDR3 covers 15 residues. Sequencing input: blood. This TCR derives from a young woman with Graves' hyperthyroidism. The V call is TRBV12-3 or TRBV12-4, the J call TRBJ2-1; 9 positions agree with TRBD2. This CDR3 is CASTPPGLAHNEQFF. The CDR3 region has the DNA TGTGCCAGCACCCCCCCGGGACTAGCCCACAATGAGCAGTTCTTC.